This T cell receptor (beta chain) came from a study of cytomegalovirus exposure and HLA in healthy donors. Amplification used 60 Vbeta primers and 13 Jbeta primers. Generated by immunoSEQ multiplex PCR, the TCRdb table keeps only in-frame clones and is missing some. The data show 45,000 to 75,000 clones, around 70% seen once. General observations from the study: Later findings reportedly placed an Asian-associated ancestry cluster below the approximately 670-donor mean for N-insertions.

With 4 bases clipped from V and 4 bases from J, the junction kept 3 bases outside the gene matches. CDR1 is SGHTA and CDR2 is FQGNSA in the germline V gene. The CDR3 is 15 residues long. Of note for this clone: What it binds is unknown.

The chain couples TRBV7-2 to TRBJ2-2; 10 bases line up with TRBD1. The sequence was collected from a woman in her sixties or seventies in good health and CMV-seropositive. The sample comprised PBMCs. CDR3 nucleotides: TGTGCCAGCAGCTCCGGACAGGGGGTCACCGGGGAGCTGTTTTTT. Its translation: CASSSGQGVTGELFF. The full variable domain, with the rest looked up from reference TRBV7-2 and TRBJ2-2, is GAGVSQSPSNKVTEKGKDVELRCDPISGHTALYWYRQSLGQGLEFLIYFQGNSAPDKSGLPSDRFSAERTGGSVSTLTIQRTQQEDSAVYLCASSSGQGVTGELFFGEGSRLTVL.